These T cell receptor beta chains were read from a single sample in a study of T-cell reconstitution after alpha-beta-depleted transplantation in children. TCRdb redid the calling of the PCR reads with MiXCR, one entry per CDR3 protein. The profile covers 780,000 or so distinct CDR3 sequences, with 15% to 20% appearing a single time and 5% taken by the ten largest. The sequencing used PBMCs, mostly from graft donor cells, collected 360 days after TCRalphabeta/CD19-depleted stem cell transplant. The receptor source for this set is a male patient younger than 18 who had a stem cell transplant for acute lymphoblastic leukemia, so the T cells may come from the graft donor. Each CDR3 is given with its conserved first and last residue.

V gene,J gene,CDR3 protein
TRBV27,TRBJ2-3,CASSLSIMGVWAGTDTQYF
TRBV7-3,TRBJ2-3,CASSYRLAGVTDTQYF
TRBV7-9,TRBJ2-5,CASSLAGEPGLQETQYF
TRBV7-9,TRBJ2-7,CASRDGQGYEQYF
TRBV20-1,TRBJ2-1,CSARAPTYSPLEQFF
TRBV4-1,TRBJ2-1,CASSQQTGVNEQFF
TRBV13,TRBJ2-3,CASLQGGTDTQYF
TRBV20-1,TRBJ2-7,CSATFIRDFSYEQYF
TRBV28,TRBJ2-6,CASRVPWGGTGANVLTF
TRBV4-1,TRBJ1-2,CASSRELRGYGYTF
TRBV4-2,TRBJ2-3,CASSQIGTAFQYF
TRBV28,TRBJ1-1,CASSLFGGRVNTEAFF
TRBV20-1,TRBJ1-2,CSARDRTGILYGYTF
TRBV3-1,TRBJ2-1,CASSRLATDNEQFF
TRBV12-3/TRBV12-4,TRBJ2-2,CASSGALRGSGELFF
TRBV4-1,TRBJ2-6,CASSQGDTGANVLTF
TRBV14,TRBJ2-2,CASSQDRGGELFF
TRBV12-3/TRBV12-4,TRBJ2-7,CASTTTGAYEQYF
TRBV20-1,TRBJ2-3,CSARDYAGGGDTQYF
TRBV20-1,TRBJ2-7,CSAPGHTYEQYF
TRBV5-1,TRBJ1-1,CASSSDRTLNTEAFF
TRBV2,TRBJ2-2,CASSDPGTSGNTGELFF
TRBV12-3/TRBV12-4,TRBJ2-3,CASLGSDTQYF
TRBV20-1,TRBJ1-3,CSARDGRGFSSGNTIYF
TRBV20-1,TRBJ2-7,CSARHGGRSSYEQYF
TRBV18,TRBJ2-7,CASSPPGRGGEQYF
TRBV10-1,TRBJ2-1,CASVKRGGSEQFF
TRBV9,TRBJ2-5,CASSANTVQETQYF
TRBV12-3/TRBV12-4,TRBJ2-1,CASRPGAGVYFEQFF
TRBV9,TRBJ2-5,CASSVGGLAGQETQYF
TRBV12-3/TRBV12-4,TRBJ2-7,CASSFFSGPSYEQYF
TRBV11-3,TRBJ2-1,CASSLGDGTHEQFF
TRBV12-3/TRBV12-4,TRBJ1-5,CASSQRLFGRGQVDQPQHF
TRBV2,TRBJ1-6,CASKRQPNSPLHF
TRBV3-1,TRBJ2-1,CASSSGLAGVANNEQFF
TRBV28,TRBJ2-3,CASSSTSGTADTQYF
TRBV7-9,TRBJ2-1,CASSGPGQIYNEQFF
TRBV27,TRBJ2-4,CASSPTTVAKNIQYF
TRBV18,TRBJ2-6,CASSPHPGPGANVLTF
TRBV12-3/TRBV12-4,TRBJ2-1,CASSLAGVTYNEQFF
TRBV9,TRBJ2-3,CASSVGLFTDTQYF
TRBV29-1,TRBJ1-2,CSVAEGGYGYTF
TRBV9,TRBJ2-1,CASSVSGINEQFF